The sequence of this T cell receptor (beta chain) was determined in a study of blood T cell repertoires in COVID-19. Per the original data handling: From reference gene primer amplification, estimates of nucleated cell counts were derived. The data were produced by immunoSEQ multiplex PCR, yet TCRdb's version contains in-frame clones alone and is incomplete. The V and J calls and clone size come from that table; D and trimming were worked out from the DNA. The data hold roughly 290,000 clones, with around 85% observed a single time. The TCR comes from a woman aged 25 to 39 who had recovered from COVID-19. The sequenced material came from PBMCs or T cells enriched from blood (not recorded which).

CDR3 amino acids: CASSAGDSQGTGELFF. CDR3 DNA sequence: TGTGCCAGCAGCGCAGGGGATTCACAGGGTACCGGGGAGCTGTTTTTT. V usage is TRBV9 and J usage is TRBJ2-2; D perhaps matches TRBD1 (6 bases). With 3 bases removed from V and 5 bases from J, the gap between germline ends came to 17 bases. CDR1 and CDR2 from the germline V gene are SGDLS and YYNGEE. CDR3 length equals 16 residues.